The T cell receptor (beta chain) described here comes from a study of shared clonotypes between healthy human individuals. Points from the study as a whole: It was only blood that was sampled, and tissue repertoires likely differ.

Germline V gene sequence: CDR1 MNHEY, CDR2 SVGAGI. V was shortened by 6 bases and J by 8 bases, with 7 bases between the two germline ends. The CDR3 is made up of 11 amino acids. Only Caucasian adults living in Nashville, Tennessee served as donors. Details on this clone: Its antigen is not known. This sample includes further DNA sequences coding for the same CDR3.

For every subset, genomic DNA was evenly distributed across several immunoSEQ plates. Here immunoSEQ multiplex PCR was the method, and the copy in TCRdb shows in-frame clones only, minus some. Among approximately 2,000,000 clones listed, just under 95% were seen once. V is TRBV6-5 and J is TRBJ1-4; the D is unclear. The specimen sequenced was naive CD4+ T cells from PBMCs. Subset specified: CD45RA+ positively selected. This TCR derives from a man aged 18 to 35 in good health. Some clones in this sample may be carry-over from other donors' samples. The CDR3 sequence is CASSSGEKLFF. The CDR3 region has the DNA TGTGCCAGCAGCTCCGGGGAAAAACTGTTTTTT.